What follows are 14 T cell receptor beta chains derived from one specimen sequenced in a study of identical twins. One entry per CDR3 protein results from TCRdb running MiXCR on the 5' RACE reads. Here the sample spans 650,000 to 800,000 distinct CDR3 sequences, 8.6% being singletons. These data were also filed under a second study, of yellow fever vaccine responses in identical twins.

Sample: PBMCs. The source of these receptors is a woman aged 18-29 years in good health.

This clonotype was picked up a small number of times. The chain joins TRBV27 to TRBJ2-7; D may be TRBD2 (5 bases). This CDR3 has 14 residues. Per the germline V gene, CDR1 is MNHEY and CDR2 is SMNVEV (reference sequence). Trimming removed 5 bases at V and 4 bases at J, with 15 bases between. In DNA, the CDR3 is TGTGCCAGCAGTCCCCGGACTGTCGGTTACGAGCAGTACTTC. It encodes CASSPRTVGYEQYF.

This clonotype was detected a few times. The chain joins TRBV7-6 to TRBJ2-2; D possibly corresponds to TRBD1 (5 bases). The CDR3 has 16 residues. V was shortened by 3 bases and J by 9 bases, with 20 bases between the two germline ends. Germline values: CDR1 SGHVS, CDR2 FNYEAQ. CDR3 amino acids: CASSFGVRAVARELFF. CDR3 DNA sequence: TGTGCCAGCAGCTTTGGTGTCAGGGCGGTTGCCCGGGAGCTGTTTTTT.

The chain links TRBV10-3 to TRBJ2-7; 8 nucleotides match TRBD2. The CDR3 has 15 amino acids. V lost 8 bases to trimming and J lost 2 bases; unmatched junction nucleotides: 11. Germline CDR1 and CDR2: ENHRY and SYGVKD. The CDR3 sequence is CAIRSGTSIPYEQYF. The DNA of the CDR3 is TGTGCCATCCGCTCCGGGACTAGTATCCCCTACGAGCAGTACTTC.

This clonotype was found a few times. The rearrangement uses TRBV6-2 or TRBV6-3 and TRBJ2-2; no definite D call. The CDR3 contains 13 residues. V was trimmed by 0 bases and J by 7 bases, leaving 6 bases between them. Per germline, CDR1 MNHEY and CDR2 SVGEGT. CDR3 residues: CASSYSLVGELFF. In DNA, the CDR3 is TGTGCCAGCAGTTACTCGTTGGTCGGGGAGCTGTTTTTT.

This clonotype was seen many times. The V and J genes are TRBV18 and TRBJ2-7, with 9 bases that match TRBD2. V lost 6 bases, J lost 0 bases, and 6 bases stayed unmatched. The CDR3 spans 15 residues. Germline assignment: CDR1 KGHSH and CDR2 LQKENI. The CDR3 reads CASSLKAGGSYEQYF. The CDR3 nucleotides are TGTGCCAGCTCTCTCAAAGCGGGAGGCTCCTACGAGCAGTACTTC.

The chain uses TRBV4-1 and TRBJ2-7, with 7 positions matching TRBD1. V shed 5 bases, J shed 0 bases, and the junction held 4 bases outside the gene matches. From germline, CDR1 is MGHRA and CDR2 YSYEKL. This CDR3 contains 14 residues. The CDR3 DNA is TGCGCCAGCAGCTCCAACAGGGGCTCCTACGAGCAGTACTTC. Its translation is CASSSNRGSYEQYF.

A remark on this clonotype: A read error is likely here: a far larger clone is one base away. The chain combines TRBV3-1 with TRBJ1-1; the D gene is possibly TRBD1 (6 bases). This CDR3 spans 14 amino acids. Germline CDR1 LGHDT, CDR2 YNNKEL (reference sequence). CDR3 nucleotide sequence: TGTGCCTGCAGCCCAGGACAGCTGAACACTGAAGCTTTCTTT. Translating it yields CACSPGQLNTEAFF. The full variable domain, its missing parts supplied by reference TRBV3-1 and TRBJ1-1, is DTAVSQTPKYLVTQMGNDKSIKCEQNLGHDTMYWYKQDSKKFLKIMFSYNNKELIINETVPNRFSPKSPDKAHLNLHINSLELGDSAVYFCACSPGQLNTEAFFGQGTRLTVV.

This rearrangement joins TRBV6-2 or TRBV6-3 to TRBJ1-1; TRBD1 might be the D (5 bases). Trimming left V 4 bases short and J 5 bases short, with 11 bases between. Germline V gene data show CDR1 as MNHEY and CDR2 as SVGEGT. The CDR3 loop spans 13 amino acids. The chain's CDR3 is CASSSPPGTEAFF. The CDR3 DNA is TGTGCCAGCAGTTCCCCTCCAGGGACTGAAGCTTTCTTT.

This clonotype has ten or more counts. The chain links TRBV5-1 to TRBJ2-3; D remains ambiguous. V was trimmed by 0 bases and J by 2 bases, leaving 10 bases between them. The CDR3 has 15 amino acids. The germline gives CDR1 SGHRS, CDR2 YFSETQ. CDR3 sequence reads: CASSLGGVNTDTQYF. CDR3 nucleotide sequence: TGCGCCAGCAGCTTGGGAGGAGTAAACACAGATACGCAGTATTTT. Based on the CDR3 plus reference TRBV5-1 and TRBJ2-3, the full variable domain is KAGVTQTPRYLIKTRGQQVTLSCSPISGHRSVSWYQQTPGQGLQFLFEYFSETQRNKGNFPGRFSGRQFSNSRSEMNVSTLELGDSALYLCASSLGGVNTDTQYFGPGTRLTVL.

DNA for the CDR3: TGTGCCAGCAGCCCCAGGGACAGGGGGCTCCACGAGCAGTACTTC. This gives the protein CASSPRDRGLHEQYF. The chain has TRBV7-8 and TRBJ2-7, with 12 bases that match TRBD1. Germline trimming cut 5 bases from V and 5 bases from J; bases unmatched to any gene: 7. The CDR3 spans 15 residues. Germline V gene data show CDR1 as SGHVS and CDR2 as FQNEAQ.

In DNA, the CDR3 is TGTGCCAGCAGCTTGTCCGCGGGAAACTCCTACGAGCAGTACTTC. This gives the protein CASSLSAGNSYEQYF. The rearrangement joins TRBV5-5 to TRBJ2-7, with a tentative D call TRBD2 (6 bases). This CDR3 comprises 15 residues. The V end was cut by 1 base, the J end by 0 bases, with 11 bases between. The germline gives CDR1 SGHKS, CDR2 YYEKEE (reference sequence).

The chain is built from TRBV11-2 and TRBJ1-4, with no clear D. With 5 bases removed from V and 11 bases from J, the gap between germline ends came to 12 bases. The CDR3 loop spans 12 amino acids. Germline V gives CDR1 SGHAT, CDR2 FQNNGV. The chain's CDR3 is CASSGRLGKLFF. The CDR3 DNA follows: TGTGCCAGCAGCGGCAGACTCGGGAAACTGTTTTTT.

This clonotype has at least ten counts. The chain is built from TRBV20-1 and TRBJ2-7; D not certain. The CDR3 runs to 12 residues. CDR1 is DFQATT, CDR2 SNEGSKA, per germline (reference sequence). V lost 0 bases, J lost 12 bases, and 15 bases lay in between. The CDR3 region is CSARDGGPRSYF. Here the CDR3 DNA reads TGCAGTGCTAGAGATGGCGGACCCCGCTCGTACTTC.

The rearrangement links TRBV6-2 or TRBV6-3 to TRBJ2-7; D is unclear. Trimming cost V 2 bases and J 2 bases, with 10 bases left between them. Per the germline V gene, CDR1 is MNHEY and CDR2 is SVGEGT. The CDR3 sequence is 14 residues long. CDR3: CASSYPIKTYEQYF. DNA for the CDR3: TGTGCCAGCAGTTACCCCATAAAGACCTACGAGCAGTACTTC.